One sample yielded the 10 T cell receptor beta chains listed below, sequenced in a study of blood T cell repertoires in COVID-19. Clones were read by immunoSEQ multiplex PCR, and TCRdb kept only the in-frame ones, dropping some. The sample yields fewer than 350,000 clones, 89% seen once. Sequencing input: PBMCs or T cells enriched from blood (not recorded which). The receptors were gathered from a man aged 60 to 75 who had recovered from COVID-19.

This CDR3 is CASSLRQGPYEQYF. In nucleotides, the CDR3 is TGTGCCAGCAGCTTACGACAGGGTCCCTACGAGCAGTACTTC. The chain employs TRBV6-5 and TRBJ2-7; 7 bases agree with TRBD1. V shed 6 bases, J shed 2 bases, and the junction held 7 bases outside the gene matches. The V gene's germline CDR1 is MNHEY and CDR2 SVGAGI. The length of the CDR3 is 14 residues.

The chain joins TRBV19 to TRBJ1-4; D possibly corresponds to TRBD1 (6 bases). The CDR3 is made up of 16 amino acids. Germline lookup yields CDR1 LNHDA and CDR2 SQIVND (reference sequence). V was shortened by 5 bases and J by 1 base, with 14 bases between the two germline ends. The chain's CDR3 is CASSSPRGGTNEKLFF. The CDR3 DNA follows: TGTGCCAGTAGTTCTCCCAGGGGTGGAACTAATGAAAAACTGTTTTTT.

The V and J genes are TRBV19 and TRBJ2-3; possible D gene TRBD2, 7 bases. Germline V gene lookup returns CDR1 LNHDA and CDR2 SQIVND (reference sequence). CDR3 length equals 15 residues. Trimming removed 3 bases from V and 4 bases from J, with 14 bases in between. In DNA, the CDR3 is TGTGCCAGTAGTATGAAGGGAGGGGGAGCAGATACGCAGTATTTT. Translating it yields CASSMKGGGADTQYF. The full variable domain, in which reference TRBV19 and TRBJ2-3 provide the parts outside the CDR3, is DGGITQSPKYLFRKEGQNVTLSCEQNLNHDAMYWYRQDPGQGLRLIYYSQIVNDFQKGDIAEGYSVSREKKESFPLTVTSAQKNPTAFYLCASSMKGGGADTQYFGPGTRLTVL.

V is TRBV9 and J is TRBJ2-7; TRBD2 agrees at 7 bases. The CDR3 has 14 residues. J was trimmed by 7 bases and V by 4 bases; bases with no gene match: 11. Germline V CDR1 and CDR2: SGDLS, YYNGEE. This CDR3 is CASSRQAGAGEQYF. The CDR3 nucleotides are TGTGCCAGCAGCAGGCAGGCGGGAGCGGGGGAGCAGTACTTC.

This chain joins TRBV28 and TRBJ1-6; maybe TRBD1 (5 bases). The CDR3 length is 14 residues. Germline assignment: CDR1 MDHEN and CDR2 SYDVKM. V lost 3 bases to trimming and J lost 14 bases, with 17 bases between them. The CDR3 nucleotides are TGTGCCAGCAGTTTCCCCTTCGGGGGGAGCGCCCTCCACTTT. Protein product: CASSFPFGGSALHF. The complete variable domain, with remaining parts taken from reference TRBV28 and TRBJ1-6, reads DVKVTQSSRYLVKRTGEKVFLECVQDMDHENMFWYRQDPGLGLRLIYFSYDVKMKEKGDIPEGYSVSREKKERFSLILESASTNQTSMYLCASSFPFGGSALHFGNGTRLTVT.

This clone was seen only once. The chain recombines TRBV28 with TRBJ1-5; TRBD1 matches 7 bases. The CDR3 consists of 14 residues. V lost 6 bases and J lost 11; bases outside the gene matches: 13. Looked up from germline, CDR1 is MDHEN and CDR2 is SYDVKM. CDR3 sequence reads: CASRTGQQSSAQHF. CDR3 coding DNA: TGTGCCAGCAGGACGGGACAGCAATCCTCGGCCCAGCATTTT.

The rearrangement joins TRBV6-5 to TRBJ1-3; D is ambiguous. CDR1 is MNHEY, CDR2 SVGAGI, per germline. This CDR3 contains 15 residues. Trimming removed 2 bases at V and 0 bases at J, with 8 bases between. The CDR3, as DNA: TGTGCCAGCAGTTACGGGAGACGCTCTGGAAACACCATATATTTT. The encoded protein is CASSYGRRSGNTIYF.

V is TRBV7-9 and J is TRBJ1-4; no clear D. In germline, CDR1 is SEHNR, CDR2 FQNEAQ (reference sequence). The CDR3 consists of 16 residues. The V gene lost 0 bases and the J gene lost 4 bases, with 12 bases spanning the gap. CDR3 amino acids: CASSLAGGTGNEKLFF. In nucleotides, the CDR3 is TGTGCCAGCAGCTTAGCGGGAGGCACGGGTAATGAAAAACTGTTTTTT.

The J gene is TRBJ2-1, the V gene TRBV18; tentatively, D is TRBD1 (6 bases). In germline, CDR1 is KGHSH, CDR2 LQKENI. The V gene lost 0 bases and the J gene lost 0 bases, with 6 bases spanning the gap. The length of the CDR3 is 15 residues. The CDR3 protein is CASSPPDSSYNEQFF. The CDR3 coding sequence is TGTGCCAGCTCACCACCGGACAGCTCCTACAATGAGCAGTTCTTC. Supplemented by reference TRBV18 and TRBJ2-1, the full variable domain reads NAGVMQNPRHLVRRRGQEARLRCSPMKGHSHVYWYRQLPEEGLKFMVYLQKENIIDESGMPKERFSAEFPKEGPSILRIQQVVRGDSAAYFCASSPPDSSYNEQFFGPGTRLTVL.

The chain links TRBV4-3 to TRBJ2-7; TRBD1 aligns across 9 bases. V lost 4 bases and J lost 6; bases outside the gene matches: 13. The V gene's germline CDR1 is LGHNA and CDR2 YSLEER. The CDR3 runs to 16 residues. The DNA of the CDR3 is TGCGCCAGCAGCCTCGGTTGGGGGACAGGGCGATCCGAGCAGTACTTC. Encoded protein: CASSLGWGTGRSEQYF.